The present TCR beta chain was sequenced within a study of technical replicates of blood from several donors. This clone was observed a single time. The CDR3 is made up of 13 amino acids. Germline V CDR1 and CDR2: SGHRS, YFSETQ. The V end was cut by 0 bases, the J end by 1 base, with 4 bases between. Repertoires were generated with immunoSEQ multiplex PCR, while TCRdb's copy carries only in-frame clones and drops some. The sample has some 78,000 clones, 94% seen once. Input material: T cells isolated from PBMCs. This receptor was taken from a human donor in good health. This chain joins TRBV5-1 and TRBJ1-1, with D unresolved. The CDR3: CASSLGANTEAFF. The CDR3 DNA reads as TGCGCCAGCAGCTTGGGGGCGAACACTGAAGCTTTCTTT.